The rows below give T cell receptor beta chains drawn from one sample of a study of cytomegalovirus exposure and HLA in healthy donors. Assay: immunoSEQ multiplex PCR; the TCRdb copy retains only in-frame clones and omits some. The data show fewer than 85,000 clones, around 78% seen once. Input material: PBMCs. The receptor source for this set is a man in his forties or fifties in good health and CMV-seronegative. Both conserved end residues are part of each CDR3. D genes are given only for firm matches. The size entry is marked missing in some rows and otherwise reads once, few, many or a size class.

v_gene	d_gene	abundance	j_gene	CDR3aa	CDR3nt
TRBV11-3	.	.	TRBJ1-1	CASSFSGTNTEAFF	TGTGCCAGCAGCTTTTCCGGGACAAACACTGAAGCTTTCTTT
TRBV2	TRBD2	.	TRBJ2-3	CASILGGAGSSTDTQYF	TGTGCCAGCATTCTGGGAGGGGCCGGGTCTAGCACAGATACGCAGTATTTT
TRBV7-3	TRBD1	.	TRBJ2-2	CASSLTSSLGQGEAGELFF	TGTGCCAGCAGCTTAACTTCTTCTTTGGGTCAGGGGGAAGCCGGGGAGCTGTTTTTT
TRBV11-2	TRBD2	.	TRBJ2-3	CASSSPASGVAVDTQYF	TGTGCCAGCAGCTCCCCGGCTAGCGGGGTGGCGGTAGATACGCAGTATTTT
TRBV28	TRBD1	.	TRBJ1-1	CASRTGSEAFF	TGTGCCAGCAGGACAGGGTCTGAAGCTTTCTTT
TRBV7-2	.	.	TRBJ1-2	CASSLGDSTYGGYTF	TGTGCCAGCAGCTTAGGAGACAGCACCTATGGTGGCTACACCTTC
TRBV7-9	.	few	TRBJ1-1	CAGTAVIEAFF	TGTGCCGGTACAGCGGTCATTGAAGCTTTCTTT
TRBV5-1	TRBD1	.	TRBJ2-7	CASSSTGTGGYWEQYF	TGCGCCAGCAGCTCTACCGGGACAGGGGGTTATTGGGAGCAGTACTTC
TRBV5-1	.	.	TRBJ2-1	CASSLAQGFGEQFF	TGCGCCAGCAGCTTGGCCCAGGGCTTCGGTGAGCAGTTCTTC
TRBV5-4	.	.	TRBJ1-2	CASRLPGSNYGYTF	TGTGCCAGCAGGCTCCCGGGGTCAAACTATGGCTACACCTTC
TRBV20-1	.	few	TRBJ1-2	CSASLGSGYTF	TGCAGTGCTAGTTTGGGTAGCGGCTACACCTTC
TRBV4-1	TRBD1	few	TRBJ1-3	CASSQDGNRGPQLNGNTIYF	TGCGCCAGCAGCCAAGACGGTAACAGGGGGCCCCAACTTAATGGAAACACCATATATTTT